This T cell receptor beta chain was captured in a study of blood T cell repertoires in COVID-19. Study in general: Samples of COVID-19 (acute and convalescent) were obtained from the United States, Italy and Spain.

Germline CDR1 MNHEY, CDR2 SVGEGT. This CDR3 has 15 amino acids. The V gene lost 2 bases and the J gene lost 5 bases, with 15 bases spanning the gap. In the original workflow: Nucleated cell number was recorded as an estimate derived from reference gene primer amplification. Some clones are missing from TCRdb's copy, which holds only in-frame ones; the method was immunoSEQ multiplex PCR. The DNA was the basis for D and trimming; V, J and clone size are from that table. The sample has some 33,000 clones; about 90% are singletons. The receptor was derived from a human donor in a cohort sampled during active COVID-19. This chain joins TRBV6-2 or TRBV6-3 and TRBJ2-5; D might be TRBD1 (5 bases). The sample comprised peripheral blood. The chain's CDR3 is CASSYGLGKGETQYF. The CDR3 DNA reads TGTGCCAGCAGTTACGGTCTCGGCAAGGGGGAGACCCAGTACTTC.